The TCR beta chain described here comes from a study of CD8 T cells in ankylosing spondylitis. Germline V gene sequence: CDR1 MNHEY, CDR2 SVGAGI. With 2 bases clipped from V and 7 bases from J, the junction kept 2 bases outside the gene matches. This CDR3 has 13 amino acids. As regards this clonotype: The antigen is not known.

Quantitative molecular-barcoded 5'-RACE generated the TCR beta libraries. TCRdb re-derived calls from the 5' RACE reads in MiXCR, one entry per CDR3 protein. The table shows 800,000 to 900,000 distinct CDR3 sequences, with roughly 10% occurring only once. General study findings and limits: Apparently characteristic of ankylosing spondylitis blood was a TCR beta motif (fewer than ten highly homologous variants). Clones linked with disease were CD8+ and fairly uncommon in the peripheral blood. Reports of some motif variants in reactive arthritis synovial fluid and blood predate this one. According to the report, clones linked to the disease were significantly enriched in matched synovial fluid samples taken from ankylosing spondylitis patients.

Sequenced input: blood, either unsorted or a sorted T cell fraction (not recorded which). This chain joins TRBV6-5 and TRBJ1-5; 7 bases are a match to TRBD1. The receptor comes from a male donor with ankylosing spondylitis. The CDR3: CASSYDREQPQHF. CDR3 DNA sequence: TGTGCCAGCAGTTACGACAGGGAACAGCCCCAGCATTTT.